A selection of T cell receptor beta chains follows, all from one sample in a study of blood T cell repertoires in COVID-19. Only in-frame clones appear in the TCRdb table, and some are missing; sequencing was by immunoSEQ multiplex PCR. The sample has tens of thousands of clones, around four fifths seen once. The sequenced material came from peripheral blood. The receptors derive from a man aged 50-60 years with active COVID-19. The CDR3 runs from the conserved cysteine through the conserved F or W. Each record gives: J gene, D gene, clone size, V gene, CDR3 protein, CDR3 DNA. The D gene is left open where the match is weak. For some rows the clone size is stated as once, few or many, or as a class when expanded; others skip it.

J: TRBJ2-1
D: TRBD2
size: -
V: TRBV25-1
CDR3: CASSPSAGGYNEQFF
DNA: TGTGCCAGCAGCCCCTCAGCGGGGGGCTACAATGAGCAGTTCTTC

J: TRBJ1-2
D: TRBD1
size: -
V: TRBV27
CDR3: CASSWTGTVDGYTF
DNA: TGTGCCAGCAGTTGGACAGGGACAGTGGATGGCTACACCTTC

J: TRBJ2-3
D: TRBD2
size: -
V: TRBV10-2
CDR3: CASGLAGSGDTQYF
DNA: TGCGCCAGCGGACTAGCGGGGTCTGGAGATACGCAGTATTTT

J: TRBJ2-5
D: TRBD2
size: -
V: TRBV10-3
CDR3: CAISGAAGGTQYF
DNA: TGTGCCATCAGTGGGGCGGCGGGGGGGACCCAGTACTTC

J: TRBJ1-2
D: -
size: -
V: TRBV4-1
CDR3: CASSQDSGTLGGYTF
DNA: TGCGCCAGCAGCCAAGATTCAGGGACTCTAGGCGGCTACACCTTC

J: TRBJ1-6
D: -
size: -
V: TRBV3-1/TRBV3-2
CDR3: CASSMGGRNSPLHF
DNA: TGTGCCAGCAGTATGGGAGGGAGAAATTCACCCCTCCACTTT

J: TRBJ2-3
D: -
size: -
V: TRBV7-7
CDR3: CASSLAQADTQYF
DNA: TGTGCCAGCAGCTTAGCGCAGGCAGATACGCAGTATTTT

J: TRBJ1-5
D: -
size: few
V: TRBV12-3/TRBV12-4
CDR3: CASGGSMDQPQHF
DNA: TGTGCCTCCGGGGGGAGCATGGATCAGCCCCAGCATTTT

J: TRBJ2-1
D: TRBD1
size: -
V: TRBV5-1
CDR3: CASSQGQSYNEQFF
DNA: TGCGCCAGCAGCCAGGGACAGTCCTACAATGAGCAGTTCTTC

J: TRBJ2-1
D: TRBD2
size: -
V: TRBV6-6
CDR3: CASNGRGSDEQFF
DNA: TGTGCCAGCAACGGGAGGGGGAGCGATGAGCAGTTCTTC

J: TRBJ2-3
D: TRBD2
size: -
V: TRBV28
CDR3: CATTPAGEDGTDTQYF
DNA: TGTGCCACCACCCCAGCGGGAGAAGACGGCACAGATACGCAGTATTTT

J: TRBJ2-1
D: TRBD1
size: -
V: TRBV18
CDR3: CASSLPGQGVHNEQFF
DNA: TGTGCCAGCTCACTACCCGGACAGGGCGTCCACAATGAGCAGTTCTTC

J: TRBJ2-5
D: -
size: -
V: TRBV5-5
CDR3: CASSLSGAPYQETQYF
DNA: TGTGCCAGCAGCCTCTCAGGGGCACCGTACCAAGAGACCCAGTACTTC

J: TRBJ2-1
D: -
size: once
V: TRBV5-6
CDR3: CASSSAGRGWEYNEQFF
DNA: TGTGCCAGCAGCTCCGCTGGGCGGGGTTGGGAATACAATGAGCAGTTCTTC

J: TRBJ1-2
D: TRBD1
size: -
V: TRBV9
CDR3: CASSVALTGGDYGYTF
DNA: TGTGCCAGCAGCGTAGCTCTTACAGGGGGCGACTATGGCTACACCTTC

J: TRBJ1-1
D: -
size: -
V: TRBV10-3
CDR3: CATNTATMNTEAFF
DNA: TGTGCCACCAACACAGCTACCATGAACACTGAAGCTTTCTTT

J: TRBJ2-1
D: -
size: -
V: TRBV11-3
CDR3: CASSLDSGSYNEQFF
DNA: TGTGCCAGCAGCTTAGACAGCGGATCCTACAATGAGCAGTTCTTC

J: TRBJ2-2
D: TRBD1
size: -
V: TRBV7-6
CDR3: CASSTGGAGTGELFF
DNA: TGTGCCAGCAGCACAGGGGGCGCAGGGACCGGGGAGCTGTTTTTT

J: TRBJ1-2
D: TRBD1
size: -
V: TRBV3-1/TRBV3-2
CDR3: CASSQRTGNANYGYTF
DNA: TGTGCCAGCAGCCAACGGACAGGGAATGCTAACTATGGCTACACCTTC

J: TRBJ2-5
D: TRBD2
size: -
V: TRBV4-1
CDR3: CASSQVTSEETQYF
DNA: TGCGCCAGCAGCCAAGTGACTAGCGAAGAGACCCAGTACTTC

J: TRBJ2-2
D: -
size: -
V: TRBV27
CDR3: CASRSAATNTGELFF
DNA: TGTGCCAGCAGGAGCGCGGCCACGAACACCGGGGAGCTGTTTTTT

J: TRBJ2-3
D: -
size: -
V: TRBV6-5
CDR3: CATYRGIGDTQYF
DNA: TGTGCCACCTACCGGGGAATAGGAGATACGCAGTATTTT

J: TRBJ2-3
D: TRBD1
size: once
V: TRBV5-1
CDR3: CASSLVGGSNADTQYF
DNA: TGCGCCAGCAGCTTGGTAGGGGGCAGCAACGCAGATACGCAGTATTTT

J: TRBJ2-2
D: TRBD2
size: -
V: TRBV5-1
CDR3: CASSLAWSSGGDLTGELFF
DNA: TGCGCCAGCAGCTTGGCCTGGAGTAGCGGGGGGGACCTCACCGGGGAGCTGTTTTTT

J: TRBJ2-7
D: TRBD1
size: -
V: TRBV5-8
CDR3: CASSPLYSGTGDDEQYF
DNA: TGTGCCAGCAGCCCGTTATATTCCGGGACAGGGGACGACGAGCAGTACTTC

J: TRBJ2-2
D: -
size: -
V: TRBV5-1
CDR3: CASSLGQNTGELFF
DNA: TGCGCCAGCAGCTTGGGTCAGAACACCGGGGAGCTGTTTTTT

J: TRBJ2-7
D: -
size: -
V: TRBV19
CDR3: CASSTRTPSNEQYF
DNA: TGTGCCAGTAGTACCCGGACACCCTCCAACGAGCAGTACTTC

J: TRBJ2-1
D: -
size: -
V: TRBV28
CDR3: CASSLCEEGECNEQFF
DNA: TGTGCCAGCAGTTTATGCGAAGAAGGGGAATGCAATGAGCAGTTCTTC

J: TRBJ2-2
D: TRBD1
size: once
V: TRBV11-2
CDR3: CASSPRQGRGGELFF
DNA: TGTGCCAGCAGCCCCCGACAGGGAAGGGGCGGGGAGCTGTTTTTT

J: TRBJ2-3
D: -
size: -
V: TRBV5-1
CDR3: CASSLGQGGRGDGTDTQYF
DNA: TGCGCCAGCAGCTTGGGGCAGGGGGGCCGTGGGGACGGCACAGATACGCAGTATTTT